Below, 15 T cell receptor beta chains from the same sample are listed, as sequenced in a study of control samples from healthy donors and cancer patients. The method was immunoSEQ multiplex PCR; TCRdb's version includes in-frame clones alone and lacks a portion of them. In the table there are about 98,000 clones, roughly four fifths of which are singletons. The sample comprised blood. The receptor set was obtained from a man aged 60-69 years in good health.

The V call is TRBV7-2, the J call TRBJ2-5; 15 nucleotides line up with TRBD2. In germline, CDR1 is SGHTA, CDR2 FQGNSA. CDR3 length: 16 residues. V was clipped by 6 bases and J by 3 bases; unmatched bases: 5. The CDR3 DNA reads as TGTGCCAGCAGTTATGGACTAGCGGGAGGGGAAGAGACCCAGTACTTC. It is translated as CASSYGLAGGEETQYF.

J is TRBJ1-1 and V is TRBV5-1; D is unresolved. Per the germline V gene, CDR1 is SGHRS and CDR2 is YFSETQ. CDR3 size: 13 residues. Between the trimmed V and J ends, which lost 0 bases and 4 bases, there was a span of 7 bases. CDR3 sequence reads: CASSLERGTEAFF. CDR3 DNA: TGCGCCAGCAGCTTGGAGCGAGGCACTGAAGCTTTCTTT.

In its sample, this clone was seen once. The chain recombines TRBV28 with TRBJ1-5; 9 bases agree with TRBD1. Germline V gives CDR1 MDHEN, CDR2 SYDVKM. The CDR3 is 16 amino acids. V was pared by 7 bases and J by 1 base, with 8 bases of the junction left unmatched. The CDR3 DNA reads TGTGCCAGCACTAACTCCGGGACAGGGAGCAATCAGCCCCAGCATTTT. Translating gives CASTNSGTGSNQPQHF.

The chain recombines TRBV27 with TRBJ2-1; TRBD2 agrees at 11 bases. CDR1 is MNHEY and CDR2 is SMNVEV in the germline V gene (reference sequence). This CDR3 has 16 amino acids. Losses at the gene ends were 6 bases for V and 9 bases for J; bases not matched to a gene: 13. The CDR3 reads CASSLRSLAGVGEQFF. CDR3 sequence (DNA): TGTGCCAGCAGCTTGAGATCACTAGCGGGAGTAGGTGAGCAGTTCTTC.

The V gene is TRBV9, the J gene TRBJ2-7; no firm D call. Per germline, CDR1 SGDLS and CDR2 YYNGEE. V gave up 3 bases and J gave up 0 bases, with 13 bases separating them. The CDR3 loop spans 15 amino acids. The CDR3 protein is CASSATDGYSYEQYF. The CDR3 DNA is TGTGCCAGCAGCGCGACGGACGGATACTCCTACGAGCAGTACTTC.

The V gene is TRBV6-6, the J gene TRBJ1-1, with D possibly matching TRBD1 (5 bases). The CDR3 is 11 residues long. Looked up from germline, CDR1 is MNHNY and CDR2 is SVGAGI (reference sequence). Trimming removed 5 bases at V and 8 bases at J, with 9 bases between. The CDR3 spells CASSQGQEAFF. CDR3 DNA: TGTGCCAGCAGTCAGGGCCAAGAAGCTTTCTTT.

This clone came up a few times. This rearrangement joins TRBV2 to TRBJ2-3; D call uncertain. Germline V gene data show CDR1 as SNHLY and CDR2 as FYNNEI. The CDR3 totals 14 residues. Trimming took off 5 bases at V and 2 bases at J, with 11 bases between the two ends. CDR3 nucleotide sequence: TGTGCCAGCAGTAGCAGGCCTACCACAGATACGCAGTATTTT. It specifies CASSSRPTTDTQYF. The whole variable domain, remainder taken from reference TRBV2 and TRBJ2-3, is EPEVTQTPSHQVTQMGQEVILRCVPISNHLYFYWYRQILGQKVEFLVSFYNNEISEKSEIFDDQFSVERPDGSNFTLKIRSTKLEDSAMYFCASSSRPTTDTQYFGPGTRLTVL.

The V and J genes are TRBV21-1 and TRBJ2-1; TRBD2, the D gene given by the table, was not confirmed from the DNA. TRBV21-1 is termed a pseudogene. The CDR3 sequence is 15 residues long. The CDR3 DNA reads as TGTGCCAACGGGACTAGCGGGTCCATTGGCAATGAGCAGTTCTTC. This sequence encodes CANGTSGSIGNEQFF.

The chain combines TRBV23-1 with TRBJ2-7; D is tentatively TRBD1 or TRBD2 (6 bases each). TRBV23-1 is assigned to the ORF class and has an uncertain function. The CDR3 has 16 residues. Trimming took 0 bases from V and 0 from J, leaving 12 bases between them. CDR3 sequence (DNA): TGCGCCAGCAGTCAATCTAGGGGGGACGCCTCCTACGAGCAGTACTTC. Protein sequence: CASSQSRGDASYEQYF.

This clone was recorded only once. CDR3 protein: CASSYKGTPYEQYF. CDR3 nucleotides: TGTGCCAGCAGTTACAAGGGTACCCCCTACGAGCAGTACTTC. The V call is TRBV6-2 or TRBV6-3, the J call TRBJ2-7; no clear D gene. V lost 2 bases to trimming and J lost 2 bases, with 10 bases between them. In germline, CDR1 is MNHEY, CDR2 SVGEGT. This CDR3 has 14 amino acids.

The rearrangement uses TRBV10-2 and TRBJ2-7; tentative D call: TRBD1 (6 bases). CDR1 and CDR2 from the germline V gene are WSHSY and SAAADI. The CDR3 length is 12 residues. Trimming cost V 10 bases and J 5 bases, with 15 bases left between them. The CDR3 nucleotides read TGCGCCACCCGCAGGGGTTCCCACGAGCAGTACTTC. Residues: CATRRGSHEQYF.

V gene TRBV4-1 combines with J gene TRBJ2-3, with 9 bases identical to TRBD1. The germline V gene encodes CDR1 MGHRA and CDR2 YSYEKL. The CDR3 consists of 16 residues. J lost 4 bases, V lost 4 bases, and 9 bases had no gene match. For the CDR3, the DNA is TGCGCCAGCAGCCTACAGGGGGCTCTTGGCCCAGATACGCAGTATTTT. This translates into CASSLQGALGPDTQYF.

The CDR3 DNA follows: TGTGCCAGCAGGCGACCGGACAGGCCCGAGGGGAATCAGCCCCAGCATTTT. This codes for CASRRPDRPEGNQPQHF. This rearrangement joins TRBV7-9 to TRBJ1-5; TRBD1 matches 7 bases. Germline-derived CDR1 and CDR2 are SEHNR and FQNEAQ (reference sequence). This CDR3 has 17 residues. V trimming: 6 bases; J trimming: 4 bases; junction bases outside the gene matches: 15.

This chain connects TRBV27 to TRBJ1-1; 7 bases are shared with TRBD1. Germline V lookup: CDR1 MNHEY, CDR2 SMNVEV (reference sequence). V was pared by 4 bases and J by 4 bases, with 3 bases of the junction left unmatched. This CDR3 comprises 13 residues. CDR3 in DNA: TGTGCCAGCAGTTCCGGACAGGTCACTGAAGCTTTCTTT. It encodes CASSSGQVTEAFF.

The chain joins TRBV30 to TRBJ2-7; D remains ambiguous. This CDR3 has 12 residues. Germline V gene data show CDR1 as GTSNPN and CDR2 as SVGIG (reference sequence). V dropped 2 bases and J dropped 6 bases, with 11 bases sitting between them. The CDR3 region has the DNA TGTGCCTGGAGTCAGGTCGTGAGCGAGCAGTACTTC. It yields the protein CAWSQVVSEQYF.